A selection of T cell receptor beta chains follows, all from one sample in a study of neoadjuvant anti-PD-1 for oral cavity cancer. Profiled with immunoSEQ multiplex PCR; TCRdb holds only in-frame clones, not every one. The table lists 12,000 to 15,000 clones, over 60% of them singletons. The starting material was PBMCs, obtained before nivolumab (anti-PD-1) treatment. The receptors shown here come from a person between 40 and 80 years old with oral cavity squamous cell carcinoma. The CDR3 runs from the conserved cysteine through the conserved F or W. A D gene is named only where the DNA matches it firmly. Not all rows give a size; the values are once, few, many and, for expanded clones, a class.

J gene	D gene	clone size	V gene	CDR3 DNA	CDR3 protein
TRBJ1-4	NA	once	TRBV27	TGTGCCAGCAGTACTCAACCGGGACTGCTTAATGAAAAACTGTTTTTT	CASSTQPGLLNEKLFF
TRBJ1-5	TRBD1	NA	TRBV30	TGTGCCTGGAGTGCCGGGACAGGGTATGATCAGCCCCAGCATTTT	CAWSAGTGYDQPQHF
TRBJ2-5	NA	once	TRBV27	TGTGCCAGCAGTCGGCCCCGGGAGACCCAGTACTTC	CASSRPRETQYF
TRBJ2-1	NA	few	TRBV28	TGTGCCAGCAGTTTAGACCTGGGCTCCTACAATGAGCAGTTCTTC	CASSLDLGSYNEQFF
TRBJ2-3	NA	NA	TRBV27	TGTGCCAGCAGTCCTCTTAGAGGGTGGGGATCAGATACGCAGTATTTT	CASSPLRGWGSDTQYF
TRBJ2-5	NA	once	TRBV6-6	TGTGCCAGCAGTTACGGGGGCCCGAGGGAGACCCAGTACTTC	CASSYGGPRETQYF
TRBJ2-7	TRBD1	NA	TRBV6-5	TGTGCCAGCACTACGGACAGGAGCTCCTACGAGCAGTACTTC	CASTTDRSSYEQYF
TRBJ2-1	TRBD2	NA	TRBV2	TGTGCCAGCAGTCGACTAGCCGTCAGCTCCTACAATGAGCAGTTCTTC	CASSRLAVSSYNEQFF
TRBJ1-1	NA	NA	TRBV27	TGTGCCAGCAGAAAGACAGTAAGCAACACTGAAGCTTTCTTT	CASRKTVSNTEAFF
TRBJ1-3	NA	NA	TRBV6-1	TGTGCCAGCAGTGAAAAGCCTGTCTCTGGAAACACCATATATTTT	CASSEKPVSGNTIYF
TRBJ1-6	NA	few	TRBV25-1	TGTGCCAGCAGTCGGGAAGGCAGGTCACCCCTCCACTTT	CASSREGRSPLHF
TRBJ2-2	NA	NA	TRBV6-5	TGTGCCAGCAGATCCCTCAGTACCGGGGAGCTGTTTTTT	CASRSLSTGELFF
TRBJ2-2	NA	few	TRBV11-2	TGTGCCAGCAGCTGGTACAGAGTCGGGGAGCTGTTTTTT	CASSWYRVGELFF
TRBJ1-2	TRBD1	NA	TRBV27	TGTGCCAGCAGTTTAAGATGGCAGGGGGCAGGCTACACCTTC	CASSLRWQGAGYTF
TRBJ1-5	NA	NA	TRBV6-1	TGTGCCAGCAGTGAAATTAGAGGGACTAAAGGCAATCAGCCCCAGCATTTT	CASSEIRGTKGNQPQHF
TRBJ1-1	TRBD1	NA	TRBV7-2	TGTGCCAGCAGCTTACGACAGGGAGATATCGTAGCTTTCTTT	CASSLRQGDIVAFF
TRBJ1-2	NA	NA	TRBV28	TGTGCCAGCAGTAAAAACCGGAACTATGGCTACACCTTC	CASSKNRNYGYTF
TRBJ1-5	NA	NA	TRBV28	TGTGCCAGCAGTTTGCGGCAGCCCCAGCATTTT	CASSLRQPQHF
TRBJ1-2	NA	NA	TRBV19	TGTGCCAGTAGTACTACGGGCACAAGGGGTAGCTACACCTTC	CASSTTGTRGSYTF
TRBJ2-2	TRBD2	NA	TRBV7-9	TGTGCCAGCAGCCCGGGACTAGCGGGGGGGCCGAACGGGGAGCTGTTTTTT	CASSPGLAGGPNGELFF
TRBJ1-5	TRBD1	NA	TRBV7-9	TGTGCCAGCAGCGACGATTGGGACAGCTATAGCAATCAGCCCCAGCATTTT	CASSDDWDSYSNQPQHF
TRBJ1-1	NA	NA	TRBV25-1	TGTGCCAGCAAAAGAACGGGGCAGAACACTGAAGCTTTCTTT	CASKRTGQNTEAFF